Detailed here is one T cell receptor (beta chain). Its antigen remains unidentified. The data originate from a study of early T cells in non-severe SARS-CoV-2 infection. Turning to the study itself: Chains were not paired, and sequencing was done on bulk RNA from unsorted whole blood. General study results and limits: Anti-spike CD8 responses were favored by VDJdb matching, which missed private and CD4 specificities.

Individual cDNA molecules were tagged with unique molecular identifiers, the study reported. Each CDR3 protein is one row after TCRdb ran MiXCR on the 5' RACE reads. The profile covers 20,000 to 25,000 distinct CDR3 sequences, with roughly 4.5% appearing a single time and 16% taken by the ten largest. CDR3 length equals 11 residues. V was shortened by 1 base and J by 15 bases, with 10 bases between the two germline ends. The chain has TRBV12-3 or TRBV12-4 and TRBJ2-1; D is unclear. The source material was whole blood. The source is an adult who was a healthcare worker with PCR-confirmed SARS-CoV-2 infection or an uninfected control (not recorded which). The CDR3 region is CASSLGFWGFF. CDR3 sequence (DNA): TGTGCCAGCAGTTTAGGGTTTTGGGGGTTCTTC.